This is a list of T cell receptor beta chains from one sample in a study of cytomegalovirus exposure and HLA in healthy donors. Method: immunoSEQ multiplex PCR; TCRdb's copy keeps in-frame clones and lacks some. The repertoire holds about 160,000 clones, with 80% to 90% as singletons. Sequenced sample: PBMCs. These TCRs come from a woman younger than 35 in good health and CMV-seronegative. The CDR3 runs from the conserved cysteine through the conserved F or W. D genes are given only for firm matches. Expanded clones are given a class, and other clones once, few, many or no size at all.

D gene	clone size	V gene	J gene	CDR3 DNA	CDR3 protein
-	-	TRBV5-5	TRBJ1-2	TGTGCCAGCAGCTTGGCCCCCGGGGACTATGGCTACACCTTC	CASSLAPGDYGYTF
TRBD2	-	TRBV2	TRBJ2-6	TGTGCCAGCAGTGAGTTTGGACTAGCGGGACCGGGGGGGGCCAACGTCCTGACTTTC	CASSEFGLAGPGGANVLTF
TRBD1	-	TRBV2	TRBJ2-3	TGTGCCAGCAGGCGGGAACAGGGGGCAGATACGCAGTATTTT	CASRREQGADTQYF
TRBD2	-	TRBV11-3	TRBJ2-5	TGTGCCAGCAGCTTTACGGTAGCGGGGACCCAGTACTTC	CASSFTVAGTQYF
TRBD1	-	TRBV18	TRBJ2-5	TGTGCCAGCTCACCCCGACAGGGCCCAGCGGAGACCCAGTACTTC	CASSPRQGPAETQYF
-	once	TRBV6-5	TRBJ2-1	TGTGCCAGCAGTACGGAACTAAGCTTATACAATGAGCAGTTCTTC	CASSTELSLYNEQFF
-	-	TRBV7-7	TRBJ2-1	TGTGCTAGCAGCTTGGATCCCCTTAGCAACGAGCAGTTCTTC	CASSLDPLSNEQFF
-	-	TRBV9	TRBJ2-5	TGTGCCAGCAGCGCGGGGACATTTCAAGAGACCCAGTACTTC	CASSAGTFQETQYF
TRBD2	once	TRBV9	TRBJ2-5	TGTGCCAGCAGCGCGGGGGGCCAAGAGACCCAGTACTTC	CASSAGGQETQYF
-	-	TRBV5-1	TRBJ2-3	TGCGCCAGCAGCCCGGTGGGGGCCCCAGATACGCAGTATTTT	CASSPVGAPDTQYF
-	-	TRBV5-4	TRBJ1-4	TGTGCCAGCAGCAAGACCGGCGGGGCGCCTGAAAAACTGTTTTTT	CASSKTGGAPEKLFF
TRBD1	few	TRBV6-5	TRBJ2-1	TGTGCCAGCACCTCCAGGGACAGGTCTAATGAGCAGTTCTTC	CASTSRDRSNEQFF
-	-	TRBV5-4	TRBJ2-3	TGTGCCAGCAGCTTGGCGGCGACAGGTGGACTTGGAGATACGCAGTATTTT	CASSLAATGGLGDTQYF
TRBD1	few	TRBV7-8	TRBJ2-3	TGTGCCAGCAGCTTAGCGCTTGGATGGGACAGGGGACCAACCACAGATACGCAGTATTTT	CASSLALGWDRGPTTDTQYF
TRBD2	-	TRBV2	TRBJ2-1	TGTGCCAGCAGTGAAGGGGGGAGGGCCTACAATGAGCAGTTCTTC	CASSEGGRAYNEQFF
TRBD2	few	TRBV28	TRBJ2-1	TGTGCCAGCAGTTCAGGGGGACTAGCGGGATTTAATGAGCAGTTCTTC	CASSSGGLAGFNEQFF
TRBD1	-	TRBV28	TRBJ1-2	TGTGCCAGCAGACCTCCTCGACAGGGGGCGAACTATGGCTACACCTTC	CASRPPRQGANYGYTF
-	-	TRBV7-3	TRBJ2-5	TGTGCCAGCAGCTCGGACAGGGAGGGGACCCAGTACTTC	CASSSDREGTQYF
-	once	TRBV5-4	TRBJ1-3	TGTGCCAGCCGCGGGGGACCACTGGGCAACACCATATATTTT	CASRGGPLGNTIYF
-	-	TRBV5-1	TRBJ1-6	TGCGCCAGCAGCATAGAGGGTTCACCCCTCCACTTT	CASSIEGSPLHF
-	-	TRBV29-1	TRBJ1-1	TGCAGCGTTGGTACAGGGACGAACACTGAAGCTTTCTTT	CSVGTGTNTEAFF
-	-	TRBV6-4	TRBJ2-1	TGTGCCAGCAGTGAAATTAGCGCGGGCCCGCAGTTCTTC	CASSEISAGPQFF
TRBD2	-	TRBV14	TRBJ2-7	TGTGCCAGCAGCCAAGATCCCGGGAGGGCCTCCTACGAGCAGTACTTC	CASSQDPGRASYEQYF
-	-	TRBV5-1	TRBJ2-3	TGCGCCAGCAGCTTGGACTCACCTAGCACAGATACGCAGTATTTT	CASSLDSPSTDTQYF
-	-	TRBV18	TRBJ2-7	TGTGCCAGCTCACCAAGGACTCCATCCGAGCAGTACTTC	CASSPRTPSEQYF
-	-	TRBV27	TRBJ2-2	TGTGCCAGCAGTTTAGGAGCAGCGAACACCGGGGAGCTGTTTTTT	CASSLGAANTGELFF
-	-	TRBV7-3	TRBJ2-5	TGTGCCAGCAGCCCGGACTCCGTCGGTTCGCCCCAGTACTTC	CASSPDSVGSPQYF
-	-	TRBV7-8	TRBJ2-7	TGTGCCAGCAGCGCCACAGGGCCCGTTTCCTACGAGCAGTACTTC	CASSATGPVSYEQYF
TRBD1	-	TRBV15	TRBJ2-1	TGTGCCACCAGCAGCCCCCGGGACAGGGGAAGGAATGAGCAGTTCTTC	CATSSPRDRGRNEQFF
-	-	TRBV7-9	TRBJ2-4	TGTGCCAGCAGCTTGGAGGGGCCAGAAGCCAAAAACATTCAGTACTTC	CASSLEGPEAKNIQYF
TRBD2	-	TRBV30	TRBJ2-5	TGTGCCTGGAGTGCGGGAGGGGAGACCCAGTACTTC	CAWSAGGETQYF
TRBD2	few	TRBV5-1	TRBJ2-1	TGCGCCAGCAGCTTGGCTCTAGCGGGAGGGTATGAGCAGTTCTTC	CASSLALAGGYEQFF
TRBD1	-	TRBV30	TRBJ1-5	TGTGCCTGGAGTCTTGAGGGACAGAAAAATCAGCCCCAGCATTTT	CAWSLEGQKNQPQHF
-	-	TRBV7-8	TRBJ2-3	TGTGCCAGCAGCTTAGCGGCTAGCGAGAGCACAGATACGCAGTATTTT	CASSLAASESTDTQYF
TRBD2	-	TRBV15	TRBJ2-7	TGTGCCACCAGCAGAGATAGGTCCGGACTAGCCGCGCGCGAGCAGTACTTC	CATSRDRSGLAAREQYF
-	-	TRBV25-1	TRBJ1-1	TGTGCCAGCAGTGAACAGGGCACTGAAGCTTTCTTT	CASSEQGTEAFF
-	-	TRBV5-4	TRBJ2-7	TGTGCCAGCAGCTTGGGGCTTACCTACGAGCAGTACTTC	CASSLGLTYEQYF